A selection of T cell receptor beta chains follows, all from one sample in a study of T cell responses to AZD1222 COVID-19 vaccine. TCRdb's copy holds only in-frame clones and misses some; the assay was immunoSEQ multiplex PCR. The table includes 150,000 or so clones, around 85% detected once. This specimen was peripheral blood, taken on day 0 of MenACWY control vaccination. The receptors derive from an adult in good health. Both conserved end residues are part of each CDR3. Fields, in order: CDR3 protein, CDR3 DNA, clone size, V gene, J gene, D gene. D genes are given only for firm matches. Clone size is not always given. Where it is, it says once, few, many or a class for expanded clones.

CDR3 protein: CASDPEGNNQPQHF
CDR3 DNA: TGTGCCAGCGACCCAGAGGGGAACAATCAGCCCCAGCATTTT
clone size: .
V gene: TRBV28
J gene: TRBJ1-5
D gene: .

CDR3 protein: CASSVGRGNEQFF
CDR3 DNA: TGTGCCAGCAGCGTAGGGAGGGGCAATGAGCAGTTCTTC
clone size: once
V gene: TRBV9
J gene: TRBJ2-1
D gene: .

CDR3 protein: CASSKGTGEKLFF
CDR3 DNA: TGTGCCAGCAGCAAGGGTACAGGGGAAAAACTGTTTTTT
clone size: .
V gene: TRBV16
J gene: TRBJ1-4
D gene: .

CDR3 protein: CASSITASDEQFF
CDR3 DNA: TGTGCCAGTAGTATTACGGCCTCGGATGAGCAGTTCTTC
clone size: .
V gene: TRBV19
J gene: TRBJ2-1
D gene: .

CDR3 protein: CASRGGPRGAAGYTF
CDR3 DNA: TGTGCCAGCAGGGGGGGACCCAGAGGGGCCGCTGGCTACACCTTC
clone size: .
V gene: TRBV6-5
J gene: TRBJ1-2
D gene: .

CDR3 protein: CASSRDSQGNQPQHF
CDR3 DNA: TGCGCCAGCAGCCGGGATTCACAGGGAAATCAGCCCCAGCATTTT
clone size: once
V gene: TRBV4-3
J gene: TRBJ1-5
D gene: .

CDR3 protein: CASTLTGNTEAFF
CDR3 DNA: TGTGCCAGCACCTTGACAGGGAACACTGAAGCTTTCTTT
clone size: .
V gene: TRBV12-3/TRBV12-4
J gene: TRBJ1-1
D gene: .

CDR3 protein: CASSLYRVGFADTQYF
CDR3 DNA: TGCGCCAGCAGCTTATACAGGGTAGGGTTTGCAGATACGCAGTATTTT
clone size: .
V gene: TRBV5-1
J gene: TRBJ2-3
D gene: .

CDR3 protein: CASTSGTGGEKLFF
CDR3 DNA: TGTGCCAGCACTTCAGGGACAGGGGGAGAAAAACTGTTTTTT
clone size: .
V gene: TRBV7-3
J gene: TRBJ1-4
D gene: TRBD1

CDR3 protein: CASSVGEGGTGDEQFF
CDR3 DNA: TGTGCCAGCAGCGTAGGGGAAGGAGGGACAGGGGATGAGCAGTTCTTC
clone size: once
V gene: TRBV9
J gene: TRBJ2-1
D gene: TRBD1

CDR3 protein: CASSLVGGSGNTIYF
CDR3 DNA: TGTGCCAGCAGCTTGGTGGGAGGATCTGGAAACACCATATATTTT
clone size: .
V gene: TRBV5-4
J gene: TRBJ1-3
D gene: .

CDR3 protein: CASRGQGITGELFF
CDR3 DNA: TGCGCCAGCAGGGGACAGGGGATTACCGGGGAGCTGTTTTTT
clone size: .
V gene: TRBV5-1
J gene: TRBJ2-2
D gene: TRBD1

CDR3 protein: CASSLGTGNRGEAFF
CDR3 DNA: TGTGCCAGCAGCCTCGGTACAGGGAACCGGGGTGAAGCTTTCTTT
clone size: .
V gene: TRBV6-5
J gene: TRBJ1-1
D gene: .

CDR3 protein: CASSPPGYNSPLHF
CDR3 DNA: TGTGCCAGCAGCCCCCCCGGGTACAATTCACCCCTCCACTTT
clone size: once
V gene: TRBV7-9
J gene: TRBJ1-6
D gene: .

CDR3 protein: CASSSRQGGTEAFF
CDR3 DNA: TGTGCCAGCAGCTCCCGACAGGGGGGTACTGAAGCTTTCTTT
clone size: .
V gene: TRBV7-8
J gene: TRBJ1-1
D gene: TRBD1

CDR3 protein: CASSPQGRVGYTF
CDR3 DNA: TGTGCCAGCTCACCACAGGGGAGAGTGGGATACACCTTC
clone size: once
V gene: TRBV18
J gene: TRBJ1-2
D gene: .

CDR3 protein: CASGPDRNIQYF
CDR3 DNA: TGTGCCAGCGGTCCTGACAGGAACATTCAGTACTTC
clone size: .
V gene: TRBV7-8
J gene: TRBJ2-4
D gene: .

CDR3 protein: CASSRLEGRSGYTF
CDR3 DNA: TGTGCCAGCAGCCGATTGGAGGGGAGGAGTGGCTACACCTTC
clone size: .
V gene: TRBV6-5
J gene: TRBJ1-2
D gene: .

CDR3 protein: CASRDSYNSPLHF
CDR3 DNA: TGTGCCAGCCGGGACTCCTATAATTCACCCCTCCACTTT
clone size: .
V gene: TRBV28
J gene: TRBJ1-6
D gene: .

CDR3 protein: CASSSLQGANSPLHF
CDR3 DNA: TGTGCCAGTAGTAGTCTACAGGGGGCCAATTCACCCCTCCACTTT
clone size: .
V gene: TRBV19
J gene: TRBJ1-6
D gene: TRBD1

CDR3 protein: CASSLGGFSNEQFF
CDR3 DNA: TGTGCCAGCAGCTTAGGGGGGTTCAGTAATGAGCAGTTCTTC
clone size: .
V gene: TRBV7-3
J gene: TRBJ2-1
D gene: .

CDR3 protein: CASSVWDYGYTF
CDR3 DNA: TGTGCCAGCAGCGTATGGGACTATGGCTACACCTTC
clone size: .
V gene: TRBV9
J gene: TRBJ1-2
D gene: .

CDR3 protein: CASSYSGQGGNEQFF
CDR3 DNA: TGTGCCAGCAGTTACTCCGGACAGGGTGGAAATGAGCAGTTCTTC
clone size: .
V gene: TRBV6-5
J gene: TRBJ2-1
D gene: TRBD1

CDR3 protein: CASSQGGDSPLHF
CDR3 DNA: TGTGCCAGCAGCCAAGGGGGGGATTCACCCCTCCACTTT
clone size: .
V gene: TRBV4-2
J gene: TRBJ1-6
D gene: .

CDR3 protein: CASSLGGVQGYTF
CDR3 DNA: TGTGCCAGCAGCCTCGGGGGGGTGCAGGGCTACACCTTC
clone size: .
V gene: TRBV7-8
J gene: TRBJ1-2
D gene: .

CDR3 protein: CATSADRGGYNEQFF
CDR3 DNA: TGTGCCACCAGTGCTGACAGGGGGGGATACAATGAGCAGTTCTTC
clone size: .
V gene: TRBV24-1
J gene: TRBJ2-1
D gene: TRBD1

CDR3 protein: CASSQAGGPVEQYF
CDR3 DNA: TGTGCCAGCAGCCAAGCGGGAGGGCCGGTCGAGCAGTACTTC
clone size: .
V gene: TRBV11-2
J gene: TRBJ2-7
D gene: TRBD2

CDR3 protein: CSVVLMGGMGEKLFF
CDR3 DNA: TGCAGCGTCGTTCTTATGGGGGGAATGGGGGAAAAACTGTTTTTT
clone size: .
V gene: TRBV29-1
J gene: TRBJ1-4
D gene: .

CDR3 protein: CASSGFTGQGDGYTF
CDR3 DNA: TGTGCCAGCAGCGGTTTTACCGGACAGGGTGATGGCTACACCTTC
clone size: once
V gene: TRBV7-2
J gene: TRBJ1-2
D gene: TRBD1

CDR3 protein: CATSDTGTGGFTGELFF
CDR3 DNA: TGTGCCACCAGTGATACCGGGACAGGGGGCTTTACCGGGGAGCTGTTTTTT
clone size: .
V gene: TRBV24-1
J gene: TRBJ2-2
D gene: TRBD1

CDR3 protein: CASSPRGAGDTDTQYF
CDR3 DNA: TGTGCCAGCTCCCCGAGGGGGGCCGGCGACACAGATACGCAGTATTTT
clone size: .
V gene: TRBV18
J gene: TRBJ2-3
D gene: .

CDR3 protein: CASRPTGRNTEAFF
CDR3 DNA: TGTGCCAGCAGACCGACAGGGAGGAACACTGAAGCTTTCTTT
clone size: .
V gene: TRBV6-5
J gene: TRBJ1-1
D gene: TRBD1

CDR3 protein: CASSADGLAGSLTYEQYF
CDR3 DNA: TGTGCCAGCAGCGCGGATGGGCTAGCGGGTAGCCTTACCTACGAGCAGTACTTC
clone size: .
V gene: TRBV11-3
J gene: TRBJ2-7
D gene: TRBD2

CDR3 protein: CASSFSGQGSEKLFF
CDR3 DNA: TGTGCCAGCAGTTTTTCGGGACAGGGGTCTGAAAAACTGTTTTTT
clone size: .
V gene: TRBV28
J gene: TRBJ1-4
D gene: TRBD1

CDR3 protein: CASSIGWVGGYNEQFF
CDR3 DNA: TGTGCCAGTAGTATAGGATGGGTGGGGGGTTACAATGAGCAGTTCTTC
clone size: few
V gene: TRBV19
J gene: TRBJ2-1
D gene: .

CDR3 protein: CASSEGSTVYEQYF
CDR3 DNA: TGTGCCAGCAGTGAAGGATCGACTGTTTACGAGCAGTACTTC
clone size: .
V gene: TRBV6-1
J gene: TRBJ2-7
D gene: .

CDR3 protein: CASEPGLAGGLWSEQFF
CDR3 DNA: TGTGCCAGCGAGCCGGGACTAGCGGGAGGGCTATGGAGTGAGCAGTTCTTC
clone size: .
V gene: TRBV19
J gene: TRBJ2-1
D gene: TRBD2

CDR3 protein: CSVSTGGDYGYTF
CDR3 DNA: TGCAGCGTTTCGACAGGGGGAGACTATGGCTACACCTTC
clone size: .
V gene: TRBV29-1
J gene: TRBJ1-2
D gene: TRBD1

CDR3 protein: CASSQKRGRSTGELFF
CDR3 DNA: TGTGCCAGCAGTCAAAAAAGGGGGCGAAGCACCGGGGAGCTGTTTTTT
clone size: few
V gene: TRBV11-3
J gene: TRBJ2-2
D gene: TRBD1

CDR3 protein: CASSPGQLTLDGYTF
CDR3 DNA: TGTGCCAGCAGCCCCGGACAGCTAACTTTGGATGGCTACACCTTC
clone size: .
V gene: TRBV11-1
J gene: TRBJ1-2
D gene: .

CDR3 protein: CASSWDRGDGYTF
CDR3 DNA: TGTGCTAGCAGCTGGGACAGGGGGGATGGCTACACCTTC
clone size: .
V gene: TRBV7-8
J gene: TRBJ1-2
D gene: TRBD1

CDR3 protein: CASSLVGVGKETQYF
CDR3 DNA: TGTGCCAGCAGCTTAGTCGGGGTAGGGAAAGAGACCCAGTACTTC
clone size: .
V gene: TRBV11-2
J gene: TRBJ2-5
D gene: .

CDR3 protein: CASSLERKGEQFF
CDR3 DNA: TGTGCCAGCAGCTTAGAAAGGAAGGGTGAGCAGTTCTTC
clone size: .
V gene: TRBV11-2
J gene: TRBJ2-1
D gene: .

CDR3 protein: CASRPRTGGRNEQFF
CDR3 DNA: TGTGCCAGCAGGCCAAGGACAGGGGGCAGGAATGAGCAGTTCTTC
clone size: .
V gene: TRBV7-9
J gene: TRBJ2-1
D gene: TRBD1

CDR3 protein: CASSSGGSSYEQYF
CDR3 DNA: TGTGCCAGCAGTTCCGGCGGGAGCTCCTACGAGCAGTACTTC
clone size: .
V gene: TRBV6-6
J gene: TRBJ2-7
D gene: TRBD2

CDR3 protein: CASSSPGRRNVQYF
CDR3 DNA: TGTGCCAGTAGTTCCCCGGGACGACGGAACGTTCAGTACTTC
clone size: .
V gene: TRBV19
J gene: TRBJ2-4
D gene: .